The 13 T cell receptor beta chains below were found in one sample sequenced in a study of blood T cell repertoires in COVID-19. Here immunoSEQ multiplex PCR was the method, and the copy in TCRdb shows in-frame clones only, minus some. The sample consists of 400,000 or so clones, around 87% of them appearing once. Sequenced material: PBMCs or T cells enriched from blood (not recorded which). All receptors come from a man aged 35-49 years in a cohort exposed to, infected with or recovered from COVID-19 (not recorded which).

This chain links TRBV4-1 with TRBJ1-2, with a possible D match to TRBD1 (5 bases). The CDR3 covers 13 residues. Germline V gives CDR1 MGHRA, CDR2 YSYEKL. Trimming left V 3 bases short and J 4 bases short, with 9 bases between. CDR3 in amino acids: CASSQQGGYGYTF. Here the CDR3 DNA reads TGCGCCAGCAGCCAGCAGGGTGGCTATGGCTACACCTTC.

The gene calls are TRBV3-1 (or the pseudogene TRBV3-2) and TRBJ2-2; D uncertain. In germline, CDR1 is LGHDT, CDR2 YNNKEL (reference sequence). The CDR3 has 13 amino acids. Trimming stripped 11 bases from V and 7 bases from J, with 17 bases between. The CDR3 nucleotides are TGTGCCTCCAAACAGCAGGCCGGCGGGGAGCTGTTTTTT. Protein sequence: CASKQQAGGELFF.

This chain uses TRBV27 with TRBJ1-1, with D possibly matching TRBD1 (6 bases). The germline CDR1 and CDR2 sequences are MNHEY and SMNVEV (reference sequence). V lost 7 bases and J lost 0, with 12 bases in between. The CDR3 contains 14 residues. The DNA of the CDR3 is TGTGCCAGCACCCTGACAGGTATGAACACTGAAGCTTTCTTT. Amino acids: CASTLTGMNTEAFF.

The CDR3 DNA sequence: TGTGCCAGCAGCGGGATAGCGGGAGGACCGGCCGATGAGCAGTTCTTC. It specifies CASSGIAGGPADEQFF. The rearrangement uses TRBV9 and TRBJ2-1; 10 nucleotides line up with TRBD2. J was trimmed by 8 bases and V by 3 bases; bases with no gene match: 11. The length of the CDR3 is 16 residues. Germline assignment: CDR1 SGDLS and CDR2 YYNGEE.

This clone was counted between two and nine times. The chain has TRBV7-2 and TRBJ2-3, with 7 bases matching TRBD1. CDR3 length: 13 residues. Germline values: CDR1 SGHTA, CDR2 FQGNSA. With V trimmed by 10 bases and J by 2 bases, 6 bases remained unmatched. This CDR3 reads CATRTGLTDTQYF. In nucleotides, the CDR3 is TGTGCCACCAGGACAGGCCTCACAGATACGCAGTATTTT.

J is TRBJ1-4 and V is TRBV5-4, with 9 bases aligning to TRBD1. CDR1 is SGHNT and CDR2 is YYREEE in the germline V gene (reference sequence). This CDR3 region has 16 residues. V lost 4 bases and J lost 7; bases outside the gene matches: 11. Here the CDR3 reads CASSPTPGQGGEKLFF. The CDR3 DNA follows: TGTGCCAGCAGCCCGACTCCGGGACAGGGTGGTGAAAAACTGTTTTTT.

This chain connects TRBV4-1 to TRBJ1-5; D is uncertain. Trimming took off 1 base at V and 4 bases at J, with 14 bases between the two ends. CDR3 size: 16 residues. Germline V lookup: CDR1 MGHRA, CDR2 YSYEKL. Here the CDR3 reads CASSQVDGSGNQPQHF. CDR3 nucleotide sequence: TGCGCCAGCAGCCAAGTTGACGGGAGCGGGAATCAGCCCCAGCATTTT.

The DNA of the CDR3 is TGTGCCAGCAGCTCCCAGGGCGAGCAGTACTTC. Residues: CASSSQGEQYF. The chain couples TRBV7-8 to TRBJ2-7; tentatively, D is TRBD1 (5 bases). The CDR3 is 11 residues long. V dropped 4 bases and J dropped 6 bases, with 7 bases sitting between them. CDR1 SGHVS and CDR2 FQNEAQ come from the germline V gene.

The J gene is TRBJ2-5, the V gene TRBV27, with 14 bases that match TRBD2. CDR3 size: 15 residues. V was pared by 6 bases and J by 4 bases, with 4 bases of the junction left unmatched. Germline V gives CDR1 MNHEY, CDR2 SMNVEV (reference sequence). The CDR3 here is CASRGTSGSLETQYF. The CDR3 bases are TGTGCCAGCAGAGGGACTAGCGGGAGCCTAGAGACCCAGTACTTC.

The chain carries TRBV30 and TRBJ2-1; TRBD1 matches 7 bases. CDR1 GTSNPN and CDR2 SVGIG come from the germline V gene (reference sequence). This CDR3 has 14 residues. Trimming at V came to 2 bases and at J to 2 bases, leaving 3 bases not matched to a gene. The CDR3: CAWSLDRAYNEQFF. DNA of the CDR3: TGTGCCTGGAGTTTAGACAGGGCCTACAATGAGCAGTTCTTC.

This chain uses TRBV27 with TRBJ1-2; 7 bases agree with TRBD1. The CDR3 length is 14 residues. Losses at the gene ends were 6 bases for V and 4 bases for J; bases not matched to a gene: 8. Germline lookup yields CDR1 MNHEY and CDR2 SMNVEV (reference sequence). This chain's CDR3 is CASRLAGGSYGYTF. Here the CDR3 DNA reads TGTGCCAGCAGACTTGCAGGGGGTTCCTATGGCTACACCTTC.

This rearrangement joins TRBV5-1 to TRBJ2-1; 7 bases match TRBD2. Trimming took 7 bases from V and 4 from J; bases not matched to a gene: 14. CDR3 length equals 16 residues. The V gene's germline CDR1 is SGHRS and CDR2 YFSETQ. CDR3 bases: TGCGCCAGCTCGAACGTTCGGGCGGGAGCGTACAATGAGCAGTTCTTC. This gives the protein CASSNVRAGAYNEQFF.

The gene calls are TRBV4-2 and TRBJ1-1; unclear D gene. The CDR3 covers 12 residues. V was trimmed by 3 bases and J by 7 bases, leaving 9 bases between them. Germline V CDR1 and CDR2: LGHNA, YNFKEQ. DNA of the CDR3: TGTGCCAGCAGCCAGTCCGGGAGTGAAGCTTTCTTT. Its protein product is CASSQSGSEAFF.